The clone carrying this T cell receptor beta chain appeared once. Its antigen is still unknown. For the second PCR, which ran for 7 to 11 cycles, a sample-barcoded 5' primer and a J-beta primer mix were used. One entry per CDR3 protein, called by TCRdb with MiXCR from the 5' RACE reads. This sample yields roughly 570,000 distinct CDR3 sequences, of which approximately 30% are seen a single time; about a fifth belongs to the top ten. Extraction of total RNA produced a minimum of 5 micrograms from each sample. These data come from a study of blood T cells in healthy people across ages. General study points: Without sorted subsets, naive and antigen-experienced compartments could not be conclusively compared. More naive CD4+ cells and higher diversity were found in long-lived than in aged donors.

V was pared by 9 bases and J by 5 bases, with 12 bases between. This CDR3 region has 12 residues. The germline gives CDR1 KGHDR, CDR2 SFDVKD. The sequence came from a woman in her sixties or seventies in good health. This chain connects TRBV24-1 to TRBJ2-5; D is possibly TRBD2 (5 bases). Sequencing used blood. The CDR3 nucleotides are TGTGCCACCGCGGACTTCCATGAGACCCAGTACTTC. It is translated as CATADFHETQYF.